This T cell receptor (beta chain) comes out of a study of cytomegalovirus exposure and HLA in healthy donors. Study results and caveats: Through in vitro validation, a few CMV-associated chains were shown to be specific for CMV antigens.

Use of 60 Vbeta and 13 Jbeta primers characterized the PCR. Using immunoSEQ multiplex PCR, the repertoire was profiled, and TCRdb retains in-frame clones only, with some absent. The sample comprises some 170,000 clones, around four fifths of which are singletons, and 1.5% to 2% rests with the top ten. The CDR3 extends over 16 amino acids. Germline V gene lookup returns CDR1 SGHKS and CDR2 YYEKEE (reference sequence). Trimming took 1 base from V and 3 from J; bases not matched to a gene: 8. In regard to this clone: What it binds is not known.

This chain links TRBV5-5 with TRBJ1-2; 8 bases line up with TRBD1. The clonotype comes from a woman in her late teens or twenties in good health and CMV-seronegative. The specimen was PBMCs. As DNA, the CDR3 is TGTGCCAGCAGCTTGAGGGCAGGGGGCTATGACTATGGCTACACCTTC. This encodes CASSLRAGGYDYGYTF. The variable domain in full, with the rest retrieved from reference TRBV5-5 and TRBJ1-2, is DAGVTQSPTHLIKTRGQQVTLRCSPISGHKSVSWYQQVLGQGPQFIFQYYEKEERGRGNFPDRFSARQFPNYSSELNVNALLLGDSALYLCASSLRAGGYDYGYTFGSGTRLTVV.